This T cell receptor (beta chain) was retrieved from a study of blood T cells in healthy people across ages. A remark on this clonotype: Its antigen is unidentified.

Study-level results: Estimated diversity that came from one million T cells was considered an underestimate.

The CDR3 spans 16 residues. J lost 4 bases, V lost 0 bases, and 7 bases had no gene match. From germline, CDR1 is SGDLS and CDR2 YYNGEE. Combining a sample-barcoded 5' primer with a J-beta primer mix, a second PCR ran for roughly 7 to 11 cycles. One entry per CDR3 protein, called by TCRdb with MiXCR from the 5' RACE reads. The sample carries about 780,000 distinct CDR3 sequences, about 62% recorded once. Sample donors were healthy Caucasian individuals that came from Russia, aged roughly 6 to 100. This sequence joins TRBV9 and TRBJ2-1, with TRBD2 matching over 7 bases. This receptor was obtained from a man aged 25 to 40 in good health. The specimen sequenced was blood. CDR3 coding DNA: TGTGCCAGCAGCGTAGAGGCGAGCGGGGAATACAATGAGCAGTTCTTC. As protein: CASSVEASGEYNEQFF. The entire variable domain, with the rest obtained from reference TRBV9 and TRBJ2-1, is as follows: DSGVTQTPKHLITATGQRVTLRCSPRSGDLSVYWYQQSLDQGLQFLIQYYNGEERAKGNILERFSAQQFPDLHSELNLSSLELGDSALYFCASSVEASGEYNEQFFGPGTRLTVL.